This T cell receptor beta chain was obtained from a study of shared clonotypes between healthy human individuals (dated by TCRdb to 2020 to 2021). About the investigation overall: The cohort comprised a couple of women and a few men aged 18 to 49 years. The study deeply sequenced blood TCR repertoires of about 5 healthy adults to estimate repertoire size and the extent of clonotype sharing between individuals. Different laboratories and diverse techniques were used to prepare libraries and sequence TCR repertoires, to increase sequencing depth and limit assay-specific biases. Between about 0.94 and 8.9 billion PBMCs per donor were obtained by leukapheresis.

Healthy HIV-negative adults with no recently reported acute infections or vaccinations were included as donors. All donors were Caucasian adults living in Nashville, Tennessee, USA. In the unsorted samples, approximately 82 million PBMCs were counted, and genomic DNA was extracted using the QIAamp DNA Blood Mini kit. Blood was obtained by leukapheresis, after which PBMCs were separated by Ficoll-Histopaque density gradient centrifugation and cryopreserved in liquid nitrogen vapor phase. With respect to this clone: Its binding antigen is unknown. It has no much larger one-base neighbor in the sample; base qualities were not kept.

Study-level results and caveats: Pairwise subsampling led to the expectation that sequencing depth would affect the degree of clonotype sharing among donors. Because the study included a small number of donors, the genetic and exposure-history diversity represented was limited. Only blood was sampled, and tissue TCR repertoires likely differ from those in blood.

TCR CDR3 regions were amplified from genomic DNA by multiplex PCR using the deep immunoSEQ assay. For each cell subset, the extracted genomic DNA was distributed evenly across all wells of several immunoSEQ 96-well plates, and each plate served as one replicate. For unsorted PBMC, approximately 0.3 ug of genomic DNA, equivalent to around 30,000 T cell genomes, went into each replicate PCR. Genomic DNA from unsorted PBMC was sequenced over ten immunoSEQ deep assay plates. The purified libraries were quantified using a Qubit 3.0 fluorometer, sized with a Bioanalyzer 2100, and then quantified again using the KAPA Library Quantification kit. A separate single-read 150-cycle Illumina NextSeq 550 flow cell was used to sequence each immunoSEQ 96-well plate. In the authors' own workflow: Because the immunoSEQ output included only junctional sequences and no quality scores, the filtering could not be the same as the filtering used for full-length reads. Sequences were annotated with PyIR, a Python wrapper for IgBLAST v1.9, using IMGT germline references to assign V/J genes and CDR3. Reads were filtered out if the reads had weak V/J assignments (E-value above 1e-6), no CDR3, stop codons, out-of-frame junctions, or ambiguous translated residues. A V3J clonotype was defined by an identical inferred V gene, J gene, and CDR3 amino acid sequence. Percentage overlap between repertoires was computed as shared unique clonotypes divided by the size of the smaller repertoire. Repertoire richness was assessed with RTK rarefaction, the Chao1 estimator, and Recon v2.1 estimates of unobserved clonotypes. TCRdb took this table from immuneACCESS and kept in-frame rearrangements with V and J called. Such tables lack part of the clones; where checked against another copy, unresolved V genes explain under half of the gap, and the rest is unexplained. The V and J calls and clone size come from that table; D and trimming were worked out from the DNA. The sample table holds about 490,000 clones, of which 81% were seen once. The ten largest clones capture about an eighth of the sample.

Sequences were obtained from PBMCs. This TCR came from a woman between 40 and 50 years old in good health. Some clones in this sample may be carry-over from other donors' samples.

The DNA sequence follows: TGTGCCAGCAGTTTACTAGCGGAGGGGGTTTACGAGCAGTACTTC. Translation gives CASSLLAEGVYEQYF. Here the chain combines TRBV28 and TRBJ2-7, and TRBD2 may be the D gene, going by 7 matching bases. V and J are truncated by 2 bases and 4 bases respectively, leaving an intervening sequence of 15 bases. From the cysteine through the phenylalanine, the CDR3 covers 15 amino acids. The DNA shown is the 45-base CDR3, in frame from base 1. CDR1 and CDR2, per the germline V gene, are MDHEN and SYDVKM. Extended through the reference TRBV28 and TRBJ2-7 proteins, this CDR3 yields the full variable domain: DVKVTQSSRYLVKRTGEKVFLECVQDMDHENMFWYRQDPGLGLRLIYFSYDVKMKEKGDIPEGYSVSREKKERFSLILESASTNQTSMYLCASSLLAEGVYEQYFGPGTRLTVT.